The T cell receptor beta chain under discussion was sequenced for a study of T cells in Graves' hyperthyroidism and ophthalmopathy. Study results and limitations: Ophthalmopathy got predicted by the model a median approximately 6.4 months before its onset. The blood repertoire included most of the expanded thyroid clonotypes above 0.001.

Amplification yielded TCR beta CDR3 regions, with RNA transcripts as the source. Researchers ran a first-round RT-PCR on the TCR CDR3 using the HTBI primer set. TCRdb re-called the multiplex PCR reads with MiXCR, one entry per CDR3 protein. Among under 400,000 distinct CDR3 sequences, 15% to 18% were seen once, and the ten largest hold around a quarter. First hyperthyroidism diagnosis is when the blood sample was obtained, before any ophthalmopathy symptoms. This clonotype came up many times. Its target is unknown. The sample comprised blood. This TCR was recovered from a woman between 18 and 30 years old with Graves' hyperthyroidism that later progressed to Graves' ophthalmopathy.

For the CDR3, the DNA is TGTGCCAGCCGGCTCGGAAAAGGGGCAACCTACGAGCAGTACTTC. This translates into CASRLGKGATYEQYF. The chain combines TRBV27 with TRBJ2-7; a weak D match, TRBD1 (5 bases). Trimming shortened V by 8 bases and J by 2 bases, and 19 bases separated the two germline ends. From germline, CDR1 is MNHEY and CDR2 SMNVEV (reference sequence). The CDR3 contains 15 residues.